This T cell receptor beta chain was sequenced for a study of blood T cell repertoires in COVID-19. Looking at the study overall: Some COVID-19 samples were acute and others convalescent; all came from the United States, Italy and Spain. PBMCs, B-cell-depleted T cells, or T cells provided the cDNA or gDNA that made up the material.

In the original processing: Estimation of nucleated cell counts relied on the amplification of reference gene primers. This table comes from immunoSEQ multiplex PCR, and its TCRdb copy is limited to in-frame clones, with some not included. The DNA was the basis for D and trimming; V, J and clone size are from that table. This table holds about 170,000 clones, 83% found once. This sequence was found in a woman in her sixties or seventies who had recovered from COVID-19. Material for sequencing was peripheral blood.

This CDR3 is CASSPGVGLAGETQYF. In DNA form, the CDR3 reads TGTGCCAGCAGCCCAGGGGTGGGACTAGCTGGTGAGACCCAGTACTTC. The J gene is TRBJ2-5, the V gene TRBV9; 9 nucleotides match TRBD2. V lost 4 bases to trimming and J lost 5 bases; unmatched junction nucleotides: 12. The CDR3 is made up of 16 amino acids. The germline CDR1 and CDR2 sequences are SGDLS and YYNGEE. Together with reference TRBV9 and TRBJ2-5, the CDR3 gives the full variable domain: DSGVTQTPKHLITATGQRVTLRCSPRSGDLSVYWYQQSLDQGLQFLIQYYNGEERAKGNILERFSAQQFPDLHSELNLSSLELGDSALYFCASSPGVGLAGETQYFGPGTRLLVL.